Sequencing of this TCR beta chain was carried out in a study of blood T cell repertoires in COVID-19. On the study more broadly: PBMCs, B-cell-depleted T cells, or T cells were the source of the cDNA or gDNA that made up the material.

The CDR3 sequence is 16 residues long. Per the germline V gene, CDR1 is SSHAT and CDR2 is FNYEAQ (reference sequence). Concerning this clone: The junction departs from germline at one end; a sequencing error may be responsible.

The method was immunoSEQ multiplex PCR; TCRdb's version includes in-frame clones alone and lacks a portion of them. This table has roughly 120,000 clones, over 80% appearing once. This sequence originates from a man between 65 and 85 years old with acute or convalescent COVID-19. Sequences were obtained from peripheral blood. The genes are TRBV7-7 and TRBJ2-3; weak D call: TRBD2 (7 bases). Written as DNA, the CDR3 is TGTGCTAGCAGCTTAGGAAAGGGGGGGGGCACAGATACGCAGTATTTT. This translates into CASSLGKGGGTDTQYF.